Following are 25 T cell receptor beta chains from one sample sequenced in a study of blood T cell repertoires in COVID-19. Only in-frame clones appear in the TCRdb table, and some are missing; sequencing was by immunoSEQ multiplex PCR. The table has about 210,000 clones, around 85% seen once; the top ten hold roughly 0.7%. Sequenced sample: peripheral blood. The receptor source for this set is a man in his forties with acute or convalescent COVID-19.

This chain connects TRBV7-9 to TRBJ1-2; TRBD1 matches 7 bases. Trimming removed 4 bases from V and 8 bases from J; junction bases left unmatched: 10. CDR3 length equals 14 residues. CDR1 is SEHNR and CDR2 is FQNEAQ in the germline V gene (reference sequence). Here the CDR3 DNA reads TGTGCCAGCAGCTCCGGGACAGCATGGACGGGCTACACCTTC. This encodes CASSSGTAWTGYTF.

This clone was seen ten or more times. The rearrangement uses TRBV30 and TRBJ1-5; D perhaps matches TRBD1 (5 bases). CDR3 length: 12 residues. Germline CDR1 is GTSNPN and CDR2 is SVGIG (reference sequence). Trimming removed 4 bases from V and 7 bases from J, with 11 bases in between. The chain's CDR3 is CAWNQGLQPQHF. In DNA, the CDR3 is TGTGCCTGGAACCAGGGTCTACAGCCCCAGCATTTT.

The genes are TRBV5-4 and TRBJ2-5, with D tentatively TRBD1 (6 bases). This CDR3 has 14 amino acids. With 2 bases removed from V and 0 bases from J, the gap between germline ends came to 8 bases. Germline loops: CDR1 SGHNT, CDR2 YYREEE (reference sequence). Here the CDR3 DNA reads TGTGCCAGCAGCTTAAGACAGGACCAAGAGACCCAGTACTTC. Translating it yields CASSLRQDQETQYF. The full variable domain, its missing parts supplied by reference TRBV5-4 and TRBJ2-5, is ETGVTQSPTHLIKTRGQQVTLRCSSQSGHNTVSWYQQALGQGPQFIFQYYREEENGRGNFPPRFSGLQFPNYSSELNVNALELDDSALYLCASSLRQDQETQYFGPGTRLLVL.

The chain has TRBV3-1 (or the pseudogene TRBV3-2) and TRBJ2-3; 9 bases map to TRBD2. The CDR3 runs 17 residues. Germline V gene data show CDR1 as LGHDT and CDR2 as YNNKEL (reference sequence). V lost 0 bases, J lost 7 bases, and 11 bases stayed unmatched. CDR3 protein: CASSQDEGLAGNHTQYF. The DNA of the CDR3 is TGTGCCAGCAGCCAAGATGAAGGGCTAGCGGGGAACCATACGCAGTATTTT.

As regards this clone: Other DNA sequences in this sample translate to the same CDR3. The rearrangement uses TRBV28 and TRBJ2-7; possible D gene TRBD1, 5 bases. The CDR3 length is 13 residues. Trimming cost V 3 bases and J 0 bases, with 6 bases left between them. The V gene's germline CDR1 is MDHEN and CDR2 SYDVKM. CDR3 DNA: TGTGCCAGCAGTTTGGACACCTCCTACGAGCAGTACTTC. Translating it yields CASSLDTSYEQYF.

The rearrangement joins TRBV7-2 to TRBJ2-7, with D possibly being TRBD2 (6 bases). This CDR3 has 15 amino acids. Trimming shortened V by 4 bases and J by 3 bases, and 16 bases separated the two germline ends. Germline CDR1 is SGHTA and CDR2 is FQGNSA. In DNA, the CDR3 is TGTGCCAGCAGCTACCCAGGGAAGGGACTCTACGAGCAGTACTTC. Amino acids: CASSYPGKGLYEQYF.

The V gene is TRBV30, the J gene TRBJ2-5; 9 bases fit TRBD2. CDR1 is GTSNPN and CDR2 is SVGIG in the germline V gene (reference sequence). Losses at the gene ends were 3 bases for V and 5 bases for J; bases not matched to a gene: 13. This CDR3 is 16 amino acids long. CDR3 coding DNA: TGTGCCTGGAGCGCACCCCCGGGACTAGCAGGGGAGACCCAGTACTTC. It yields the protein CAWSAPPGLAGETQYF.

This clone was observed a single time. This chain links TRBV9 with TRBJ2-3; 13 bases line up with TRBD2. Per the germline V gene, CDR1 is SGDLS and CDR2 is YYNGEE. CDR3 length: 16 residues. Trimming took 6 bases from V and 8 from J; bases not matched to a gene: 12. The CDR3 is CASTPRLAGGRGTQYF. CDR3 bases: TGTGCCAGCACCCCGCGACTAGCGGGAGGTCGGGGTACGCAGTATTTT.

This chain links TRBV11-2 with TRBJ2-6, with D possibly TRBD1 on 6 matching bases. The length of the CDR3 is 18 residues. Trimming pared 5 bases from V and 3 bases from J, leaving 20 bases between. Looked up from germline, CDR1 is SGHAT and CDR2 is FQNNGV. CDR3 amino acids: CASSPKGVRESGANVLTF. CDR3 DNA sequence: TGTGCCAGCAGCCCAAAGGGGGTCAGGGAGAGTGGGGCCAACGTCCTGACTTTC.

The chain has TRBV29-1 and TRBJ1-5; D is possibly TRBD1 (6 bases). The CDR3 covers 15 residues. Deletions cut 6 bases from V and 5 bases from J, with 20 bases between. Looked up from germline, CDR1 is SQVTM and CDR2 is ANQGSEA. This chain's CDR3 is CSVAAGGGSDQPQHF. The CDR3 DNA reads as TGCAGCGTCGCAGCGGGGGGCGGTTCCGATCAGCCCCAGCATTTT.

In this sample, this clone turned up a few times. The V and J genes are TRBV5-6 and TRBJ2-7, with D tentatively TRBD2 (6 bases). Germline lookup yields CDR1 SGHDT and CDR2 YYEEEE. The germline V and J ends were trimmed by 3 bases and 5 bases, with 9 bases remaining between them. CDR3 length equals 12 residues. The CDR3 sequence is CASSYGTHEQYF. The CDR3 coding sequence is TGTGCCAGCAGCTACGGGACTCACGAGCAGTACTTC.

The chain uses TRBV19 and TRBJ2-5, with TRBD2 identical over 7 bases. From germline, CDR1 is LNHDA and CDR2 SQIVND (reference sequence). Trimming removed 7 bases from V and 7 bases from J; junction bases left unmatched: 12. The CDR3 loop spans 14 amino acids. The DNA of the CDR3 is TGTGCCAGTACCCCTAGCGGACCTAGTGGGACCCAGTACTTC. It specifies CASTPSGPSGTQYF. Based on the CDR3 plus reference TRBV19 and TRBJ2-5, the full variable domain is DGGITQSPKYLFRKEGQNVTLSCEQNLNHDAMYWYRQDPGQGLRLIYYSQIVNDFQKGDIAEGYSVSREKKESFPLTVTSAQKNPTAFYLCASTPSGPSGTQYFGPGTRLLVL.

The DNA of the CDR3 is TGCGCCAGCAGCCCCGAGTCCCAAGAGACCCAGTACTTC. This codes for CASSPESQETQYF. The chain uses TRBV5-1 and TRBJ2-5; D is unclear. CDR3 length: 13 residues. Trimming pared 4 bases from V and 1 base from J, leaving 8 bases between. Germline-derived CDR1 and CDR2 are SGHRS and YFSETQ.

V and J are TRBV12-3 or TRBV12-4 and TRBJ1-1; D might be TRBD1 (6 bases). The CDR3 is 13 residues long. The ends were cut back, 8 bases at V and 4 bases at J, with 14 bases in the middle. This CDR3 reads CASSGQRITEAFF. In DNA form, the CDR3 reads TGTGCCAGCTCAGGACAGAGAATCACTGAAGCTTTCTTT.

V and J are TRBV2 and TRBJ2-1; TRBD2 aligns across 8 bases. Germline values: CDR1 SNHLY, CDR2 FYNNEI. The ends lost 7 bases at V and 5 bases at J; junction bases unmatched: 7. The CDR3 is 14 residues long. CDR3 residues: CASKSSGSHNEQFF. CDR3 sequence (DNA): TGTGCCAGCAAATCGAGCGGGAGCCACAATGAGCAGTTCTTC.

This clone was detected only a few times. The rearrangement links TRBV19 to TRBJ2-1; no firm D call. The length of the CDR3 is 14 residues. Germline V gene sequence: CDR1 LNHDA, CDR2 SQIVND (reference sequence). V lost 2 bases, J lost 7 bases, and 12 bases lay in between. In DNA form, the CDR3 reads TGTGCCAGTAGTATACTTGAGGCCGTAAATGAGCAGTTCTTC. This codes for CASSILEAVNEQFF.

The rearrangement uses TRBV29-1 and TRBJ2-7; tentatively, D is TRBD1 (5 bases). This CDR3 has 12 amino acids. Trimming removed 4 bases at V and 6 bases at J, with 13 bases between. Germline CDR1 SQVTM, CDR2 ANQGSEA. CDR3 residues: CSVVGLTTEQYF. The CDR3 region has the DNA TGCAGCGTTGTGGGGCTTACCACCGAGCAGTACTTC.

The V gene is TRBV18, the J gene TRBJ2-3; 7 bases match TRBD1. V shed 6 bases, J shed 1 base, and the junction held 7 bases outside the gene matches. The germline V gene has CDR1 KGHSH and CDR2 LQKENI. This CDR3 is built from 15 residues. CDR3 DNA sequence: TGTGCCAGCTCCAAAGGGGACAGTCGCACAGATACGCAGTATTTT. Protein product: CASSKGDSRTDTQYF.

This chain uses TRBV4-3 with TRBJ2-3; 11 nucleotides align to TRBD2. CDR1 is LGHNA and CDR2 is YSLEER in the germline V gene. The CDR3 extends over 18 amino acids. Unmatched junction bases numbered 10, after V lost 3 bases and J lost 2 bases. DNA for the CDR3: TGCGCCAGCAGCCAGGGACTAGCGGATGCCCCCCCCACAGATACGCAGTATTTT. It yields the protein CASSQGLADAPPTDTQYF.

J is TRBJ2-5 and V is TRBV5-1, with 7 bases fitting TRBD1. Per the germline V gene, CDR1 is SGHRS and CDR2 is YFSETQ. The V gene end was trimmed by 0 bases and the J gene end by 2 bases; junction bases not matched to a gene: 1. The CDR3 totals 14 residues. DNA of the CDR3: TGCGCCAGCAGCTTGGGACAGGGTCAAGAGACCCAGTACTTC. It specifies CASSLGQGQETQYF.

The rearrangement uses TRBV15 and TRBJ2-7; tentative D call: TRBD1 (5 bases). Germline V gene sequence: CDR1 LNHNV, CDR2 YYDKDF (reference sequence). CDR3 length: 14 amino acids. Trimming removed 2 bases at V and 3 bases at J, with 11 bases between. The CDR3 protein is CATSRRQTFYEQYF. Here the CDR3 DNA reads TGTGCCACCAGCAGACGACAGACCTTCTACGAGCAGTACTTC.

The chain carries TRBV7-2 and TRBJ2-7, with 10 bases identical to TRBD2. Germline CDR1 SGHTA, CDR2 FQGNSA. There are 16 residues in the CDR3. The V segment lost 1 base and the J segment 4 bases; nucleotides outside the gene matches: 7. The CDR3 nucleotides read TGTGCCAGCAGCTTAGTGGGTAGCGGGGGGACTTACGAGCAGTACTTC. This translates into CASSLVGSGGTYEQYF.

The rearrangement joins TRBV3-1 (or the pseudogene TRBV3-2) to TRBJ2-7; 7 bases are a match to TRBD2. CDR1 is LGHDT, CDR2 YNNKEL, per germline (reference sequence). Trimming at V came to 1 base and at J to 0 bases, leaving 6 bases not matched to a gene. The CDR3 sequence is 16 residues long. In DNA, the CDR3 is TGTGCCAGCAGCCAAGCGGGACTATCGAGCTCCTACGAGCAGTACTTC. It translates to CASSQAGLSSSYEQYF.

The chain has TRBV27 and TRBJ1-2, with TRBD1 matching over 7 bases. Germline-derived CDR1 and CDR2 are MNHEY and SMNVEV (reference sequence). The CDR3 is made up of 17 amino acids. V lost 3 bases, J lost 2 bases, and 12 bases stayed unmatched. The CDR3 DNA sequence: TGTGCCAGCAGTTTGGCTTTCGGCAGGGGGTTGAACTATGGCTACACCTTC. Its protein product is CASSLAFGRGLNYGYTF.

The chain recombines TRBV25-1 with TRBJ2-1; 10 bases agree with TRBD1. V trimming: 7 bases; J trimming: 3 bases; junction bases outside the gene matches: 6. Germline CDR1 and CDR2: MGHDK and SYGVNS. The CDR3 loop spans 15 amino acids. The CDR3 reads CASKGTGVRYNEQFF. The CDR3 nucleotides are TGTGCCAGCAAAGGGACAGGGGTACGCTACAATGAGCAGTTCTTC.